These 9 T cell receptor beta chains were sequenced from one sample in a study of CD8 T cells in ankylosing spondylitis. TCRdb reanalysed the 5' RACE reads using MiXCR and keeps one entry per CDR3 protein. Among roughly 350,000 distinct CDR3 sequences, roughly 8% were seen once, and the ten largest hold approximately 14%. What these receptors recognize is not known. Study-level results: The study identified a TCR beta motif of fewer than 10 highly homologous variants that appeared characteristic of ankylosing spondylitis blood.

Sequencing input: blood, either unsorted or a sorted T cell fraction (not recorded which). Receptors were obtained from a male donor with ankylosing spondylitis.

This rearrangement joins TRBV11-2 to TRBJ2-5, with 13 nucleotides matching TRBD2. Germline trimming cut 2 bases from V and 3 bases from J; bases unmatched to any gene: 12. The CDR3 sequence is 19 residues long. Germline-derived CDR1 and CDR2 are SGHAT and FQNNGV. The CDR3: CASSLRTSGRWGAEETQYF. The CDR3 nucleotides are TGTGCCAGCAGCTTAAGGACTAGCGGGAGATGGGGGGCAGAAGAGACCCAGTACTTC. Drawing the rest from reference TRBV11-2 and TRBJ2-5, the complete variable domain is EAGVAQSPRYKIIEKRQSVAFWCNPISGHATLYWYQQILGQGPKLLIQFQNNGVVDDSQLPKDRFSAERLKGVDSTLKIQPAKLEDSAVYLCASSLRTSGRWGAEETQYFGPGTRLLVL.

V usage is TRBV10-3 and J usage is TRBJ2-2; TRBD1 is a possible D gene (5 bases). V shed 10 bases and J shed 5 bases, with 8 bases lying between them. The CDR3 runs to 11 residues. The germline V gene has CDR1 ENHRY and CDR2 SYGVKD. As DNA, the CDR3 is TGTGCCACCCAGGGAACCGGGGAGCTGTTTTTT. Translation: CATQGTGELFF.

The CDR3 reads CASSPGHSTDTQYF. CDR3 DNA sequence: TGTGCCAGCAGCCCGGGACACAGCACAGATACGCAGTATTTT. This chain links TRBV7-3 with TRBJ2-3; D perhaps matches TRBD1 (6 bases). The germline V gene encodes CDR1 SGHTA and CDR2 FQGTGA. The ends were cut back, 5 bases at V and 0 bases at J, with 9 bases in the middle. This CDR3 has 14 residues.

This clonotype was seen many times. The chain joins TRBV5-1 to TRBJ2-2; tentatively, D is TRBD1 (7 bases). Trimming removed 4 bases from V and 2 bases from J, with 15 bases in between. Germline CDR1 is SGHRS and CDR2 is YFSETQ. This CDR3 region has 16 residues. The CDR3 region has the DNA TGCGCCAGCAGCGCGGCGGGACAGCGAAACACCGGGGAGCTGTTTTTT. This codes for CASSAAGQRNTGELFF.

This clonotype was seen a handful of times. The chain combines TRBV20-1 with TRBJ2-1, with 8 bases fitting TRBD2. The junction had 9 bases not matched to a gene; V was cut back by 5 bases and J by 3 bases. Looked up from germline, CDR1 is DFQATT and CDR2 is SNEGSKA (reference sequence). This CDR3 has 15 residues. The CDR3: CSAALWAGGYNEQFF. CDR3 DNA: TGCAGTGCTGCCCTCTGGGCGGGAGGCTACAATGAGCAGTTCTTC.

This clonotype has a handful of counts. This chain connects TRBV5-1 to TRBJ2-6; D call uncertain. V lost 4 bases and J lost 0, with 8 bases in between. The CDR3 sequence is 15 residues long. Germline CDR1 and CDR2: SGHRS and YFSETQ. CDR3 amino acids: CASSLQFSGANVLTF. CDR3 in DNA: TGCGCCAGCAGCCTGCAGTTCTCTGGGGCCAACGTCCTGACTTTC.

This clonotype showed up many times. The chain is built from TRBV7-6 and TRBJ2-1, with 9 bases matching TRBD2. The CDR3 consists of 15 residues. Germline loops: CDR1 SGHVS, CDR2 FNYEAQ. With 1 base clipped from V and 7 bases from J, the junction kept 5 bases outside the gene matches. The CDR3 DNA sequence: TGTGCCAGCAGCTTAGGGACTAGCGCTGCTAATGAGCAGTTCTTC. Amino acids: CASSLGTSAANEQFF.

There are a few counts of this clonotype. The chain uses TRBV7-9 and TRBJ2-3, with D perhaps matching TRBD2 (5 bases). The CDR3 loop spans 16 amino acids. CDR1 and CDR2 from the germline V gene are SEHNR and FQNEAQ (reference sequence). The V end lost 1 base, the J end lost 0 bases, and 11 bases lay between the germline ends. The CDR3 DNA follows: TGTGCCAGCAGCTTAGTGCTAGCTACTAGCACAGATACGCAGTATTTT. Translated, it gives CASSLVLATSTDTQYF.

The J gene is TRBJ2-7, the V gene TRBV5-1; 11 bases are a match to TRBD2. The CDR3 length is 13 residues. Trimming took 4 bases from V and 5 from J; bases not matched to a gene: 2. CDR1 is SGHRS and CDR2 is YFSETQ in the germline V gene. The CDR3 region has the DNA TGCGCCAGCAGCGAACTAGCGGGAGACGAGCAGTACTTC. It is translated as CASSELAGDEQYF.